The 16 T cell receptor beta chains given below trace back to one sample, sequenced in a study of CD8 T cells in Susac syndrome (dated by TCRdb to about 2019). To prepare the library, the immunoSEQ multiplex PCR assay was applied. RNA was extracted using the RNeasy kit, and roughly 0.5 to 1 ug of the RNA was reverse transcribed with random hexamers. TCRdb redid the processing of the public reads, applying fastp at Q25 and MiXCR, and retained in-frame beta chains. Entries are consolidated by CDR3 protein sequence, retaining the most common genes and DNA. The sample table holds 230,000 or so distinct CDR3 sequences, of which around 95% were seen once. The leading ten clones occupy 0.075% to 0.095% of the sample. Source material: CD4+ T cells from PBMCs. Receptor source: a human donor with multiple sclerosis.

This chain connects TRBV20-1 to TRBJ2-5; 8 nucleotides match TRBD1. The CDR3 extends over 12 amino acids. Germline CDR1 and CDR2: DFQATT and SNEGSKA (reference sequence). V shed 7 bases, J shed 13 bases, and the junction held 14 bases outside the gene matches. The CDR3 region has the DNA TGCAGTGTTATGCCGTTCGCCGGGACAGGGTACTTC. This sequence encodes CSVMPFAGTGYF.

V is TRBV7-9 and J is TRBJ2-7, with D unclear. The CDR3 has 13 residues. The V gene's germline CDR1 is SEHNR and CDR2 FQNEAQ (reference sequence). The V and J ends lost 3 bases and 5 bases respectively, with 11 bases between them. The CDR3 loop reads CASSFTRINEQYF. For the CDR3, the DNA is TGTGCCAGCAGCTTCACGAGGATAAACGAGCAGTACTTC.

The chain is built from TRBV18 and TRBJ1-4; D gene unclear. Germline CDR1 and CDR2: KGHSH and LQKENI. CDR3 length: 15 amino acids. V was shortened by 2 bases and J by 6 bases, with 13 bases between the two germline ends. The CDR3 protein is CASSPLRRPDEKLFF. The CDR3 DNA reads TGTGCCAGCTCACCATTAAGGAGACCCGATGAAAAACTGTTTTTT.

In DNA form, the CDR3 reads TGTGCCAGCAGTGTTCGTGGCGGGGGCTACGAGCAGTACTTC. This gives the protein CASSVRGGGYEQYF. The rearrangement uses TRBV25-1 and TRBJ2-7; 7 nucleotides align to TRBD2. Germline V gives CDR1 MGHDK, CDR2 SYGVNS. This CDR3 is 14 amino acids long. V lost 4 bases and J lost 3; bases outside the gene matches: 6.

The CDR3 nucleotides are TGTGCCAGCAGTTTATCCGGTCCCCTTACCGGGGCGGGCACCGGGGAGCTGTTTTTT. Protein sequence: CASSLSGPLTGAGTGELFF. The chain employs TRBV27 and TRBJ2-2; the D gene could be TRBD1 or TRBD2 (5 bases each). The V gene lost 0 bases and the J gene lost 4 bases, with 21 bases spanning the gap. The CDR3 extends over 19 amino acids. The germline V gene has CDR1 MNHEY and CDR2 SMNVEV (reference sequence).

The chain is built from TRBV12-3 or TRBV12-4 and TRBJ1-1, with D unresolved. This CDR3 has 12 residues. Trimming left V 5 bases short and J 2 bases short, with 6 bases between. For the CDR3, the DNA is TGTGCCAGCAGTCATGATAACACTGAAGCTTTCTTT. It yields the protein CASSHDNTEAFF.

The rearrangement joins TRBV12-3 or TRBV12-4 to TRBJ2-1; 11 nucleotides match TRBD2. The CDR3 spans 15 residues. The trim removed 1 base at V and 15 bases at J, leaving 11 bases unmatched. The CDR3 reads CASSLVGDPSGRPFF. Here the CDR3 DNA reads TGTGCCAGCAGTTTAGTTGGGGACCCTAGCGGGAGGCCGTTCTTC.

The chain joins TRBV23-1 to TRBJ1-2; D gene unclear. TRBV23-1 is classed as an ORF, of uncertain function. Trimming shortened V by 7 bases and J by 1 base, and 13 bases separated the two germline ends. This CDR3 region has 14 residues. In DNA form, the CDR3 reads TGCGCCAGCAACATCGCCGAGATTAACTATGGCTACACCTTC. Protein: CASNIAEINYGYTF.

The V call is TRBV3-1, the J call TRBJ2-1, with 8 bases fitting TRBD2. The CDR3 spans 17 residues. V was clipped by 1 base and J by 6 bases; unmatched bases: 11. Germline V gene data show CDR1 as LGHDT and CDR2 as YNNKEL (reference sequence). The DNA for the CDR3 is TGTGCCAGCAGCCAAGTCGGACTAGCCCTCAGCAGCAATGAGCAGTTCTTC. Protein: CASSQVGLALSSNEQFF.

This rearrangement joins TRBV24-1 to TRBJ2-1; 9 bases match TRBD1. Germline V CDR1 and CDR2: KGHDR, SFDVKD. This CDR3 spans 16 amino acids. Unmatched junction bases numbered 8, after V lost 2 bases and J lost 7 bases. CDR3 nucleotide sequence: TGTGCCACCAGTGATTCCGGGACAGGGTACATTAATGAGCAGTTCTTC. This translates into CATSDSGTGYINEQFF.

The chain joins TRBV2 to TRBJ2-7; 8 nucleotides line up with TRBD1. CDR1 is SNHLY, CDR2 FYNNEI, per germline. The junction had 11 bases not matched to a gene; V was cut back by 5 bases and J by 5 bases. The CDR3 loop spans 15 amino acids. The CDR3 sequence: CASSLTDRVIHEQYF. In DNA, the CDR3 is TGTGCCAGCAGTCTTACGGACAGGGTCATCCACGAGCAGTACTTC.

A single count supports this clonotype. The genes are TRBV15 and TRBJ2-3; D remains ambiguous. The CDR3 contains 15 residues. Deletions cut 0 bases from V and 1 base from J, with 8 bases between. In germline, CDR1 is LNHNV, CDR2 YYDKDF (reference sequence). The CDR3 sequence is CATSRDSIRTDTQYF. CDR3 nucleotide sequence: TGTGCCACCAGCAGAGACAGCATCCGCACAGATACGCAGTATTTT.

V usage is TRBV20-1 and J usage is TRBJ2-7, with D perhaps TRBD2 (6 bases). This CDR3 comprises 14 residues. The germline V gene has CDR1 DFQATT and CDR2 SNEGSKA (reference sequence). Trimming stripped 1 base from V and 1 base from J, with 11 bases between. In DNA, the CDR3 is TGCAGTGCTAGAGTGGCGGGGCGGTCCTACGAGCAGTACTTC. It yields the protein CSARVAGRSYEQYF.

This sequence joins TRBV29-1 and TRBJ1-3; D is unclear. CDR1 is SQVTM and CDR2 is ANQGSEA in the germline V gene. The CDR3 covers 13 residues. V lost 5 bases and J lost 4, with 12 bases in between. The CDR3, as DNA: TGCAGCGTTTCGAGGAGCGAAGGAAACACCATATATTTT. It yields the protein CSVSRSEGNTIYF. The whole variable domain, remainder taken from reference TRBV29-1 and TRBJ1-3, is SAVISQKPSRDICQRGTSLTIQCQVDSQVTMMFWYRQQPGQSLTLIATANQGSEATYESGFVIDKFPISRPNLTFSTLTVSNMSPEDSSIYLCSVSRSEGNTIYFGEGSWLTVV.

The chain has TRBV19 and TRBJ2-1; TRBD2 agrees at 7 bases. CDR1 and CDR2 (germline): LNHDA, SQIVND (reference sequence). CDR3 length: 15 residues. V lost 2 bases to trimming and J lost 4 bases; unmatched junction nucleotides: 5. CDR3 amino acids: CASSISSGYYNEQFF. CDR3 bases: TGTGCCAGTAGTATATCTAGCGGCTATTACAATGAGCAGTTCTTC.

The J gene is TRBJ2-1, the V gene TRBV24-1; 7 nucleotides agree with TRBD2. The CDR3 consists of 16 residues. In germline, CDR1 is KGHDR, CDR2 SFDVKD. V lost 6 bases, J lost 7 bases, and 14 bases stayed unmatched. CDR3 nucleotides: TGTGCCACCAGTCCTGGGGGGGGTTTATTGGGAAATGAGCAGTTCTTC. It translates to CATSPGGGLLGNEQFF.